Below are 30 T cell receptor beta chains sequenced from a single sample in a study of vaccination and CD4 T cells after COVID-19. Treatment here: approximately nine-day PBMC culture with coronavirus spike peptide pools or control peptides (ViraFEST assay). No antigen is known for these receptors. Researchers used the Oncomine TCR Beta short-read assay to sequence DNA from cultured CD4+ T cells. TCRdb reprocessed the PCR reads with MiXCR, giving one entry per CDR3 protein. The table shows roughly 23,000 distinct CDR3 sequences, with roughly 62% occurring only once. Material: CD4+ T cells from blood, cultured in vitro, obtained after SARS-CoV-2 vaccination. The source is a human donor who received a COVID-19 vaccine.

This chain uses TRBV7-9 with TRBJ2-5; TRBD2 is a possible D gene (5 bases). Trimming left V 7 bases short and J 3 bases short, with 12 bases between. CDR1 and CDR2 (germline): SEHNR, FQNEAQ (reference sequence). This CDR3 region has 13 residues. CDR3 nucleotides: TGTGCCAGCACCCCCGCGGGTGAAGAGACCCAGTACTTC. It encodes CASTPAGEETQYF.

This clonotype rates as medium-sized. V and J are TRBV12-3 or TRBV12-4 and TRBJ1-2; TRBD1 is a possible D gene (5 bases). The ends were cut back, 7 bases at V and 0 bases at J, with 12 bases in the middle. There are 14 residues in the CDR3. CDR3 amino acids: CASTSRGANYGYTF. The DNA for the CDR3 is TGTGCCAGCACCTCTAGGGGAGCTAACTATGGCTACACCTTC.

The CDR3 DNA sequence: TGTGCCAGCAGCCCCCTGGGACAGGGTGACACCGGGGAGCTGTTTTTT. This codes for CASSPLGQGDTGELFF. The chain has TRBV4-2 and TRBJ2-2, with 9 bases identical to TRBD1. The ends lost 4 bases at V and 3 bases at J; junction bases unmatched: 6. Germline values: CDR1 LGHNA, CDR2 YNFKEQ. This CDR3 has 16 amino acids.

CDR3 loop: CSARDWGGRTDTQYF. Written as DNA, the CDR3 is TGCAGTGCTAGAGATTGGGGGGGGCGTACAGATACGCAGTATTTT. J is TRBJ2-3 and V is TRBV20-1, with D perhaps TRBD2 (7 bases). Germline V gene sequence: CDR1 DFQATT, CDR2 SNEGSKA (reference sequence). Trimming removed 0 bases at V and 3 bases at J, with 13 bases between. CDR3 length: 15 residues.

This chain joins TRBV6-1 and TRBJ1-1, with unresolved D. V shed 6 bases and J shed 2 bases, with 10 bases lying between them. The germline CDR1 and CDR2 sequences are MNHNS and SASEGT. The CDR3 is 13 amino acids. The CDR3 loop is CASSLRYNTEAFF. DNA for the CDR3: TGTGCCAGCAGCCTTAGGTATAACACTGAAGCTTTCTTT.

This clonotype came up a few times. The V gene is TRBV15, the J gene TRBJ2-3; 9 bases map to TRBD2. V was clipped by 3 bases and J by 1 base; unmatched bases: 5. The germline CDR1 and CDR2 sequences are LNHNV and YYDKDF (reference sequence). This CDR3 region has 16 residues. CDR3 protein: CATSSLRLAGTDTQYF. The CDR3 DNA reads as TGTGCCACCAGCAGTCTTCGACTAGCGGGCACAGATACGCAGTATTTT.

The V call is TRBV20-1, the J call TRBJ1-5, with D unresolved. The germline V gene encodes CDR1 DFQATT and CDR2 SNEGSKA (reference sequence). Trimming shortened V by 1 base and J by 1 base, and 8 bases separated the two germline ends. This CDR3 contains 14 residues. CDR3 loop: CSARGVGSNQPQHF. CDR3 sequence (DNA): TGCAGTGCTAGAGGCGTTGGAAGCAATCAGCCCCAGCATTTT.

The chain joins TRBV5-6 to TRBJ2-3, with D perhaps matching TRBD2 (7 bases). The CDR3 extends over 16 amino acids. Germline CDR1 and CDR2: SGHDT and YYEEEE. V gave up 0 bases and J gave up 3 bases, with 14 bases separating them. The CDR3 bases are TGTGCCAGCAGCTTGGAGTCGGGGGGCGGGACAGATACGCAGTATTTT. Amino acids: CASSLESGGGTDTQYF.

CDR3 coding DNA: TGCAGTGCTCAAGCGACTCCCGGGACAGGGAACACTGAAGCTTTCTTT. Its translation: CSAQATPGTGNTEAFF. The chain couples TRBV20-1 to TRBJ1-1; 8 bases line up with TRBD1. Trimming cost V 5 bases and J 1 base; bases outside gene matches: 12. Germline V gene lookup returns CDR1 DFQATT and CDR2 SNEGSKA (reference sequence). This CDR3 spans 16 amino acids.

The chain has TRBV5-1 and TRBJ2-3; D gene unclear. CDR3 length: 13 residues. Trimming cost V 0 bases and J 4 bases, with 6 bases left between them. Germline CDR1 SGHRS, CDR2 YFSETQ. The CDR3, as DNA: TGCGCCAGCAGCTTGGGTGGTTCAGATACGCAGTATTTT. This translates into CASSLGGSDTQYF. The full variable domain, its missing parts supplied by reference TRBV5-1 and TRBJ2-3, is KAGVTQTPRYLIKTRGQQVTLSCSPISGHRSVSWYQQTPGQGLQFLFEYFSETQRNKGNFPGRFSGRQFSNSRSEMNVSTLELGDSALYLCASSLGGSDTQYFGPGTRLTVL.

The V and J genes are TRBV7-2 and TRBJ2-4; D is uncertain. Germline V gene lookup returns CDR1 SGHTA and CDR2 FQGNSA. Trimming left V 5 bases short and J 0 bases short, with 5 bases between. The CDR3 is made up of 13 amino acids. The DNA of the CDR3 is TGTGCCAGCAGCGCTGTAGCCAAAAACATTCAGTACTTC. It codes for CASSAVAKNIQYF.

This clonotype has just a few counts. This chain joins TRBV24-1 and TRBJ2-7; no reliable D call. Trimming removed 2 bases from V and 2 bases from J, with 3 bases in between. Germline V gene sequence: CDR1 KGHDR, CDR2 SFDVKD. The CDR3 runs 12 residues. Written as DNA, the CDR3 is TGTGCCACCAGTGATTCGGCCTACGAGCAGTACTTC. As protein: CATSDSAYEQYF.

V gene TRBV7-3 combines with J gene TRBJ1-1; possibly TRBD1 for D (6 bases). V dropped 2 bases and J dropped 3 bases, with 10 bases sitting between them. This CDR3 is built from 14 residues. Germline V gives CDR1 SGHTA, CDR2 FQGTGA. CDR3 sequence: CASSLGGLDTEAFF. The CDR3 region has the DNA TGTGCCAGCAGCTTAGGGGGGCTAGACACTGAAGCTTTCTTT.

The chain has TRBV24-1 and TRBJ2-2; TRBD2 is a possible D gene (7 bases). The V end was cut by 5 bases, the J end by 3 bases, with 12 bases between. Germline V lookup: CDR1 KGHDR, CDR2 SFDVKD. The CDR3 consists of 15 residues. In DNA, the CDR3 is TGTGCCACCAGTGTAGGAGGGGGGGACACCGGGGAGCTGTTTTTT. This codes for CATSVGGGDTGELFF.

V gene TRBV6-1 combines with J gene TRBJ2-5; 8 bases match TRBD1. The CDR3 runs 15 residues. V trimming: 5 bases; J trimming: 4 bases; junction bases outside the gene matches: 9. Germline V gene lookup returns CDR1 MNHNS and CDR2 SASEGT. The CDR3 here is CASSPLGQGRETQYF. CDR3 sequence (DNA): TGTGCCAGCAGTCCTCTAGGACAGGGTCGAGAGACCCAGTACTTC.

The gene calls are TRBV2 and TRBJ2-2; 7 bases line up with TRBD2. Losses at the gene ends were 8 bases for V and 5 bases for J; bases not matched to a gene: 8. The CDR3 contains 14 residues. Germline V CDR1 and CDR2: SNHLY, FYNNEI. The CDR3 bases are TGTGCCAGCGTAAAGCGGGGAAGTACCGGGGAGCTGTTTTTT. Protein product: CASVKRGSTGELFF.

The gene calls are TRBV5-1 and TRBJ2-3; 7 bases are shared with TRBD2. CDR1 SGHRS and CDR2 YFSETQ come from the germline V gene. The CDR3 is made up of 14 amino acids. After removal of 7 bases from V and 3 bases from J, the junction contained 8 bases not matched to a gene. The CDR3 spells CASQWGGVTDTQYF. CDR3 nucleotides: TGCGCCAGCCAATGGGGGGGAGTAACAGATACGCAGTATTTT.

V is TRBV12-3 or TRBV12-4 and J is TRBJ2-7, with 7 bases matching TRBD2. J lost 0 bases, V lost 5 bases, and 10 bases had no gene match. This CDR3 is 16 amino acids long. The CDR3 DNA is TGTGCCAGCAGTCTAAGTGGCGGGGGACTCTCCTACGAGCAGTACTTC. It specifies CASSLSGGGLSYEQYF.

The chain employs TRBV7-3 and TRBJ2-5, with a possible D match to TRBD1 (6 bases). From germline, CDR1 is SGHTA and CDR2 FQGTGA. CDR3 length: 13 amino acids. Trimming cost V 5 bases and J 5 bases, with 12 bases left between them. DNA for the CDR3: TGTGCCAGCAGCCGCCAGGGGCGGGAGACCCAGTACTTC. Amino acid sequence: CASSRQGRETQYF.

This clonotype was observed a few times. The chain uses TRBV19 and TRBJ1-2, with 11 bases aligning to TRBD1. Germline V CDR1 and CDR2: LNHDA, SQIVND (reference sequence). The CDR3 is 15 amino acids. The trim removed 8 bases at V and 0 bases at J, leaving 5 bases unmatched. This CDR3 is CASRTGGLANYGYTF. As DNA, the CDR3 is TGTGCCAGTCGGACAGGGGGCTTAGCTAACTATGGCTACACCTTC.

V and J are TRBV20-1 and TRBJ1-6; 7 nucleotides match TRBD1. This CDR3 comprises 16 residues. CDR1 is DFQATT and CDR2 is SNEGSKA in the germline V gene (reference sequence). V shed 1 base and J 10 bases; nucleotides not matched to a gene: 13. The CDR3 nucleotides read TGCAGTGCTAGAGCCCCGAAAGGGGGCTTGGGGTCACCCCTCCACTTT. This translates into CSARAPKGGLGSPLHF.

The rearrangement uses TRBV27 and TRBJ1-1; perhaps TRBD1 as D (5 bases). The CDR3 is 12 residues long. Per the germline V gene, CDR1 is MNHEY and CDR2 is SMNVEV (reference sequence). V was shortened by 11 bases and J by 10 bases, with 20 bases between the two germline ends. Here the CDR3 DNA reads TGTGCCTCTCAGGTCTTCGGGGGGGTAGCTTTCTTT. It yields the protein CASQVFGGVAFF.

The chain combines TRBV11-1 with TRBJ2-7; the D gene is possibly TRBD1 (5 bases). Germline CDR1 reads SGHAT; CDR2 reads FQDESV (reference sequence). The CDR3 runs 14 residues. V lost 3 bases to trimming and J lost 1 base, with 10 bases between them. The CDR3 DNA follows: TGTGCCAGCAGCTTTACAGGCACATCCTACGAGCAGTACTTC. The encoded protein is CASSFTGTSYEQYF.

The chain combines TRBV20-1 with TRBJ2-4, with a weak D call TRBD2 (5 bases). The CDR3 runs to 13 residues. V shed 3 bases and J shed 2 bases, with 8 bases lying between them. Germline V CDR1 and CDR2: DFQATT, SNEGSKA (reference sequence). The CDR3 region is CSARGGPKNIQYF. The CDR3 DNA reads as TGCAGTGCTAGGGGCGGGCCCAAAAACATTCAGTACTTC.

This clonotype turned up a few times. The chain carries TRBV15 and TRBJ2-3; maybe TRBD2 (5 bases). V lost 5 bases, J lost 2 bases, and 17 bases lay in between. Germline loops: CDR1 LNHNV, CDR2 YYDKDF (reference sequence). The CDR3 runs 16 residues. CDR3 sequence (DNA): TGTGCCACCAGCTCTCGGGAAGCGGAGACCACAGATACGCAGTATTTT. Translation gives CATSSREAETTDTQYF.

This clonotype appeared once. This chain joins TRBV6-1 and TRBJ1-5; a weak D match, TRBD1 (5 bases). Germline V gene sequence: CDR1 MNHNS, CDR2 SASEGT. The germline V and J ends were trimmed by 7 bases and 6 bases, with 19 bases remaining between them. The CDR3 sequence is 15 residues long. This chain's CDR3 is CASTRGRVMGQPQHF. The DNA for the CDR3 is TGTGCCAGCACCCGGGGCAGGGTTATGGGTCAGCCCCAGCATTTT.

The V call is TRBV6-1, the J call TRBJ1-4; TRBD1 agrees at 8 bases. The germline V gene has CDR1 MNHNS and CDR2 SASEGT. The CDR3 is made up of 14 amino acids. J was trimmed by 8 bases and V by 6 bases; bases with no gene match: 8. In DNA, the CDR3 is TGTGCCAGCAGAGGGGGACAGGCCCTCGAAAAACTGTTTTTT. Amino acid sequence: CASRGGQALEKLFF.

The chain uses TRBV7-9 and TRBJ2-2; TRBD1 matches at 10 bases. After removal of 5 bases from V and 5 bases from J, the junction contained 8 bases not matched to a gene. The CDR3 has 16 amino acids. Germline values: CDR1 SEHNR, CDR2 FQNEAQ (reference sequence). Here the CDR3 reads CASSTQTGGGTGELFF. The CDR3, as DNA: TGTGCCAGCAGCACTCAGACAGGGGGCGGGACCGGGGAGCTGTTTTTT.

This clonotype has more than one count but fewer than ten. This chain links TRBV20-1 with TRBJ2-5; TRBD2 might be the D (5 bases). Per the germline V gene, CDR1 is DFQATT and CDR2 is SNEGSKA (reference sequence). The CDR3 spans 14 residues. Trimming removed 4 bases at V and 4 bases at J, with 16 bases between. CDR3 in DNA: TGCAGTGCTACCCTGGGAACCGAGGGAGAGACCCAGTACTTC. The encoded protein is CSATLGTEGETQYF.

This chain joins TRBV19 and TRBJ1-5; D possibly corresponds to TRBD1 (6 bases). The CDR3 covers 15 residues. V was pared by 3 bases and J by 4 bases, with 13 bases between. CDR1 is LNHDA and CDR2 is SQIVND in the germline V gene (reference sequence). CDR3 sequence reads: CASSIGRGTNQPQHF. CDR3 nucleotides: TGTGCCAGTAGTATCGGCAGGGGAACTAATCAGCCCCAGCATTTT.